This T cell receptor (beta chain) originates from a study of regulatory T cells in long-lasting Graves disease. Comments on this clonotype: A read error may produce the germline difference seen at one junction end.

Time point of the sample: persistent/refractory GD, antithyroid drugs over 5 years with positive TRAb. RNA extracted from PBMCs served as the sequencing template. CDR1 is SGHRS and CDR2 is YFSETQ in the germline V gene. The CDR3 totals 14 residues. Building the TCR beta libraries relied on iRepertoire HTBI primers, and CDR3 regions underwent Arm-PCR. TCRdb re-derived calls from the multiplex PCR reads in MiXCR, one entry per CDR3 protein. The sample has around 400,000 distinct CDR3 sequences, 23% seen once. V is TRBV5-1 and J is TRBJ2-5, with TRBD2 as a possible D gene (5 bases). Here the sequenced sample was peripheral blood mononuclear cells (PBMCs), taken when the disease was refractory, from a patient treated with antithyroid drugs. The receptor comes from a female donor with Graves disease. CDR3 DNA sequence: TGTGCCAGCAGTTTAGGCCCGTCTAGCGAGACCCAGTACTTC. Translated: CASSLGPSSETQYF.